These 5 T cell receptor beta chains originate from one sample sequenced in a study of vaccination and CD4 T cells after COVID-19. These receptors are not linked to any known antigen. Sequencing of cultured CD4+ T cell DNA used the Oncomine TCR Beta short-read assay. TCRdb reprocessed the PCR reads via MiXCR and lists one record per CDR3 protein. The repertoire has about 10,000 distinct CDR3 sequences, roughly two thirds of them found once; the top ten carry about a quarter. Treatment defined: roughly 10-day PBMC culture with coronavirus spike peptide pools or control peptides (ViraFEST assay). Material for sequencing was CD4+ T cells from blood, cultured in vitro. These TCRs come from a human donor who had recovered from COVID-19.

The rearrangement joins TRBV11-2 to TRBJ2-2, with D uncertain. Trimming took off 5 bases at V and 1 base at J, with 11 bases between the two ends. Germline V lookup: CDR1 SGHAT, CDR2 FQNNGV. CDR3 size: 15 residues. Written as DNA, the CDR3 is TGTGCCAGCAGCCCCCGGACCCGGAACACCGGGGAGCTGTTTTTT. Amino acids: CASSPRTRNTGELFF.

This chain joins TRBV27 and TRBJ1-1; D remains unclear. The CDR3 spans 14 residues. CDR1 MNHEY and CDR2 SMNVEV come from the germline V gene (reference sequence). V shed 7 bases and J shed 0 bases, with 12 bases lying between them. CDR3 sequence reads: CASKIPGMNTEAFF. Written as DNA, the CDR3 is TGTGCCAGCAAAATCCCCGGGATGAACACTGAAGCTTTCTTT.

This clonotype was counted only a few times. The chain uses TRBV11-2 and TRBJ2-7, with 10 bases matching TRBD2. CDR3 length: 17 amino acids. With V trimmed by 4 bases and J by 0 bases, 9 bases remained unmatched. Germline values: CDR1 SGHAT, CDR2 FQNNGV. The CDR3 sequence: CASSSRLTSGVSYEQYF. The CDR3 nucleotides read TGTGCCAGCAGCTCCCGGTTAACTAGCGGGGTCTCCTACGAGCAGTACTTC.

This clonotype was seen more than once but under ten times. The germline gene is not matched at one end of the junction; a read error may be the cause. This chain links TRBV27 with TRBJ2-1; D is undetermined. Germline-derived CDR1 and CDR2 are MNHEY and SMNVEV (reference sequence). This CDR3 has 14 residues. The CDR3 sequence is CASSLYGSDNEQFF. CDR3 DNA: TGTGCCAGCAGTTTATACGGCTCCGACAATGAGCAGTTCTTC.

The chain carries TRBV7-9 and TRBJ1-1, with a weak D call TRBD1 (5 bases). The CDR3 runs to 15 residues. In germline, CDR1 is SEHNR, CDR2 FQNEAQ (reference sequence). V gave up 6 bases and J gave up 0 bases, with 14 bases separating them. The CDR3 loop reads CASSGGGLMNTEAFF. As DNA, the CDR3 is TGTGCCAGCAGTGGGGGAGGGCTAATGAACACTGAAGCTTTCTTT.